The following is a TCR beta chain sequence with its context. Its antigen is undetermined. A read error may explain this, as a much larger clone is one base away. Germline CDR1 reads SGHTA; CDR2 reads FQGNSA. The CDR3 covers 15 residues. MiXCR, run by TCRdb on the reads, gives a single entry per CDR3 protein. The data contain about 890,000 distinct CDR3 sequences, roughly 31% of them singletons. The sample belongs to a study of T cell repertoires in cytomegalovirus infection. The chain joins TRBV7-2 to TRBJ2-5, with a possible D match to TRBD1 (5 bases). Source: cultured CD8+ T cells from PBMCs, taken from culture after CMV antigen stimulation. The sequence was obtained from a human donor in good health (CMV status not recorded). Some clones in this sample may be carry-over from other donors' samples. The CDR3 bases are TGTGCCAACAGCCCTTCCCGGGTCCCAGGGGAGACCCAGTACTTC. Its protein is CANSPSRVPGETQYF. Full variable domain (outside the CDR3, taken from reference TRBV7-2 and TRBJ2-5): GAGVSQSPSNKVTEKGKDVELRCDPISGHTALYWYRQSLGQGLEFLIYFQGNSAPDKSGLPSDRFSAERTGGSVSTLTIQRTQQEDSAVYLCANSPSRVPGETQYFGPGTRLLVL.